The entry below gives a single T cell receptor beta chain sequence along with its context. The antigen is undetermined. CDR3 length equals 17 residues. V was cut by 0 bases and J by 0 bases, with 15 bases left in between. Germline V gene lookup returns CDR1 SGHRS and CDR2 YFSETQ. This specimen comes from a study of PD-1 blockade in classical Hodgkin lymphoma. Study-wide findings and caveats: With CD4+ cells, TCR diversity rose significantly by C4D1, but not with CD8+ cells. Reports indicated that newly diagnosed patients had lower baseline TCR diversity than healthy donors did. Newly diagnosed patients and complete responders had comparable diversity at baseline.

Following autologous stem cell transplantation, relapse occurred in every patient, and exposure to brentuximab vedotin varied. Complete response, partial response or progressive disease made up the best responses. Clones were sequenced by immunoSEQ multiplex PCR, and TCRdb holds only the in-frame ones, with some missing. Here the sample spans around 96,000 clones, around 80% being singletons. This sequence was found in a human donor with classical Hodgkin lymphoma. V is TRBV5-1 and J is TRBJ1-1, with D maybe TRBD1 (6 bases). The sequencing here drew on peripheral blood mononuclear cells (PBMCs), taken at baseline. The DNA for the CDR3 is TGCGCCAGCAGCTTGGGGCACAGGGCTATAATGAACACTGAAGCTTTCTTT. Translation: CASSLGHRAIMNTEAFF.